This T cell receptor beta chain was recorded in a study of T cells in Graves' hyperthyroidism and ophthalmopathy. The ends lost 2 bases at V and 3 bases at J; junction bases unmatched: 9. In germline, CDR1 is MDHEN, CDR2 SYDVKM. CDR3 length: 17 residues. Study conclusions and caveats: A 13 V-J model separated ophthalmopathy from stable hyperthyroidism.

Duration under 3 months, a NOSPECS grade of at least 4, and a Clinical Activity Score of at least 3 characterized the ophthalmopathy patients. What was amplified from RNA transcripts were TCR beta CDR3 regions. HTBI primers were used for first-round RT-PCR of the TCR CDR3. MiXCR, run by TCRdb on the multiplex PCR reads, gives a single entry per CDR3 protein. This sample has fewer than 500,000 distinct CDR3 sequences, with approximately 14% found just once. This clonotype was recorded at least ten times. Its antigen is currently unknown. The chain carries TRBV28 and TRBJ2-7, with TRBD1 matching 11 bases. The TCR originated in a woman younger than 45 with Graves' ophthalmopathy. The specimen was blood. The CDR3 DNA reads TGTGCCAGCAGTTTAAGGACAGGGGGCGCTTTGCACTACGAGCAGTACTTC. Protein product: CASSLRTGGALHYEQYF.